This TCR beta chain was profiled in a study of shared clonotypes between healthy human individuals (dated by TCRdb to the early 2020s). About the study as a whole: Three men and a couple of women, aged 18 to 49 years, made up the cohort. For each donor, three plates each were used for CD4 naive and CD4 memory, two plates were used for CD8 naive, and one plate was used for CD8 memory. To estimate repertoire size and how much clonotype sharing occurs between individuals, the study deeply sequenced the blood TCR repertoires of five healthy adults. To increase sequencing depth and limit assay-specific biases, different laboratories used diverse techniques to prepare libraries and sequence TCR repertoires. Per donor, leukapheresis produced somewhere between about 0.9 and 9.5 billion PBMCs.

Using the deep immunoSEQ assay, TCR CDR3 regions were amplified from genomic DNA by multiplex PCR. Extracted genomic DNA from each cell subset was spread evenly across all wells of several immunoSEQ 96-well plates, with each plate serving as a replicate. For sorted subsets, approximately 200 ng of genomic DNA, equivalent to 25,000 to 35,000 T cell genomes, went into each replicate PCR. The purified libraries were quantified using a Qubit 3.0 fluorometer, sized with a Bioanalyzer 2100, and then quantified again using the KAPA Library Quantification kit. A separate single-read 150-cycle Illumina NextSeq 550 flow cell was used to sequence each immunoSEQ 96-well plate. Turning to the authors' computational methods: The immunoSEQ output contained only junctional sequences without quality scores, so filtering could not match that applied to full-length reads. To assign V/J genes and CDR3, sequences were annotated using PyIR, a Python wrapper for IgBLAST v1.9, with IMGT germline references. Reads were filtered out if the reads had weak V/J assignments (E-value above 1e-6), no CDR3, stop codons, out-of-frame junctions, or ambiguous translated residues. A V3J clonotype was defined by an identical inferred V gene, J gene, and CDR3 amino acid sequence. Percentage overlap between repertoires was computed as shared unique clonotypes divided by the size of the smaller repertoire. Repertoire richness was assessed with RTK rarefaction, the Chao1 estimator, and Recon v2.1 estimates of unobserved clonotypes. OLGA was used to compute generation probabilities for all TCRbeta clonotypes that the gDNA method yielded from a handful of donors. TCRdb holds this immuneACCESS table with in-frame rearrangements only. Some clones are missing; in checked studies, unresolved V genes explain under half, and the rest has no known cause. V, J and clone size are those of that table, while D and trimming were read from the DNA. In this sample the table shows roughly 2 million clones, 85% to 95% of which occur a single time. In total, the top ten clones hold 0.1% to 0.15% of the sample.

Looking up the germline V gene (reference sequence) yields CDR1 WNHNN and CDR2 SYGVQD. Including cysteine and phenylalanine, the CDR3 has 13 amino acids. Only the CDR3 portion is preserved as DNA: 39 bases, with reading frame beginning at the first base. Trimming takes 6 bases from V and 5 bases from J, and the germline ends sit 11 bases apart. Donors were healthy HIV-negative adults with no recently reported acute infections or vaccinations. All donors were Caucasian adults living in Nashville, Tennessee, USA. CD4+ T cells were enriched through magnetic negative selection, after which naive cells were positively selected on CD45RA and the remaining negative fraction served as the memory subset. Blood was obtained by leukapheresis, after which PBMCs were separated by Ficoll-Histopaque density gradient centrifugation and cryopreserved in liquid nitrogen vapor phase. Purity and quantity of every magnetically sorted T cell population were checked by analytical flow cytometry. Genomic DNA was isolated from each sorted fraction and quantified by UV absorbance on a Nanodrop 2000c.

With respect to this clone: What antigen it recognizes has not been identified. There are no base qualities to consult, and no much larger clone falls within one base.

Results and caveats for the whole study, not just this receptor: Sampling was restricted to blood, and TCR repertoires in tissue are likely to differ from TCR repertoires in blood. Naive subsets generally had larger estimated clonotype richness than memory subsets did. Higher generation probabilities were observed for clonotypes shared by all four sorted-subset donors than for non-shared clonotypes. The genetic and exposure-history diversity represented was limited by the small number of donors. Pairwise subsampling indicated that sequencing depth was expected to affect the degree of clonotype sharing among donors. Even with the large sequencing depth, rarefaction of the sorted-subset datasets indicated that sequencing was incomplete. About 5% of naive CD4, around 4% of naive CD8, 2.3% of memory CD4, and 0.4% of memory CD8 clonotypes were shared across a few donors.

The material sequenced was naive CD4+ T cells sorted from blood. The cell subset or site label, read with the paper, signifies: CD45RA+ positively selected. This receptor chain uses TRBV10-1 and TRBJ2-1; the D gene is perhaps TRBD1 or TRBD2, as each covers 6 bases. This TCR was recovered from a young man in good health. The DNA reads TGCGCCAGCAGACAGGGACTTAACAATGAGCAGTTCTTC. Its product reads: CASRQGLNNEQFF.